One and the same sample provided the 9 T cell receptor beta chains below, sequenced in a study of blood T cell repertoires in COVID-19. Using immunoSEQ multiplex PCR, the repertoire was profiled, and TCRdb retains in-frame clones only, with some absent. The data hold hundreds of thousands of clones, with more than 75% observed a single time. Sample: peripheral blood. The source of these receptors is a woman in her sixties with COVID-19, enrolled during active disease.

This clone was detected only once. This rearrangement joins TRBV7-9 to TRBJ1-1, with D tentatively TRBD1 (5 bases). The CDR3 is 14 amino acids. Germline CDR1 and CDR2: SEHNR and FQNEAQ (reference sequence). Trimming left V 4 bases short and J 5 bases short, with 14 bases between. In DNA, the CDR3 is TGTGCCAGCAGCTCGGACCAGGGTATGACTGAAGCTTTCTTT. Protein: CASSSDQGMTEAFF.

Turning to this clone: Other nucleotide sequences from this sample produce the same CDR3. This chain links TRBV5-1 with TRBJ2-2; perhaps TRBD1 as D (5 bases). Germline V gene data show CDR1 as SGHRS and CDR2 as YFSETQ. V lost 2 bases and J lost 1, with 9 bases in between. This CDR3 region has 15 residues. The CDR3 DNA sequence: TGCGCCAGCAGCTTAGGTGACAGGAACACCGGGGAGCTGTTTTTT. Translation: CASSLGDRNTGELFF.

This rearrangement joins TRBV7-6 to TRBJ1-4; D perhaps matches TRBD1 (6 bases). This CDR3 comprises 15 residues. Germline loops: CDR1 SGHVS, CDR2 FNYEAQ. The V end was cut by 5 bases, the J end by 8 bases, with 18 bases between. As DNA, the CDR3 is TGTGCCAGCAGCACCCTACAGGGAGAGGGGGAAAAACTGTTTTTT. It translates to CASSTLQGEGEKLFF.

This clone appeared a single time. CDR3 sequence: CASSHGDRPGAGELFF. CDR3 bases: TGTGCCAGCAGCCATGGAGACAGACCGGGCGCCGGGGAGCTGTTTTTT. The rearrangement uses TRBV5-8 and TRBJ2-2; perhaps TRBD1 as D (5 bases). Germline V gene sequence: CDR1 SGHTS, CDR2 YDEGEE. V was clipped by 4 bases and J by 6 bases, with 19 bases between them. This CDR3 is 16 amino acids long.

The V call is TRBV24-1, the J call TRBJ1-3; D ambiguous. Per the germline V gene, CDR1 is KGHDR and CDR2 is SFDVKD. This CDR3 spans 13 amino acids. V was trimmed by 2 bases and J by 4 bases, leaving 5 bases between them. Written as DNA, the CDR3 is TGTGCCACCAGTGATTGGCCCGGAAACACCATATATTTT. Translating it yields CATSDWPGNTIYF.

CDR3 loop: CASSLGLFTDTQYF. In DNA form, the CDR3 reads TGTGCCAGCAGCCTCGGACTTTTCACAGATACGCAGTATTTT. The chain recombines TRBV4-2 with TRBJ2-3, with D possibly matching TRBD2 (5 bases). Germline CDR1 LGHNA, CDR2 YNFKEQ. V was clipped by 4 bases and J by 2 bases, with 10 bases between them. CDR3 length: 14 residues.

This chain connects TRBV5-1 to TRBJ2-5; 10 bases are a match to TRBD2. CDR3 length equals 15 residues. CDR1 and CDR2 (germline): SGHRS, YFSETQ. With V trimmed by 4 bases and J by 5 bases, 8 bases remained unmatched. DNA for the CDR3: TGCGCCAGCAGCATTCTTAGCGGGGGGAGGGAGACCCAGTACTTC. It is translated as CASSILSGGRETQYF.

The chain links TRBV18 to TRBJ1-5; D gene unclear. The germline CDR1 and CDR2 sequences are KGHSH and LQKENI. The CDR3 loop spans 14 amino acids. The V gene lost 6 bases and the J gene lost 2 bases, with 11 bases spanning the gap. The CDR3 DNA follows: TGTGCCAGCTCGCAACAGATTGGCAATCAGCCCCAGCATTTT. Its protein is CASSQQIGNQPQHF.

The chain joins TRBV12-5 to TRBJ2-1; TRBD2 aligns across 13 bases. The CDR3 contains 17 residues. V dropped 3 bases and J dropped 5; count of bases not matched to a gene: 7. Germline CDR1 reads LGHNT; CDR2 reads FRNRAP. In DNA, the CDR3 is TGTGCTAGTGGTTTCCAATCACTAGCGGGGGGGCACAATGAGCAGTTCTTC. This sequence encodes CASGFQSLAGGHNEQFF.